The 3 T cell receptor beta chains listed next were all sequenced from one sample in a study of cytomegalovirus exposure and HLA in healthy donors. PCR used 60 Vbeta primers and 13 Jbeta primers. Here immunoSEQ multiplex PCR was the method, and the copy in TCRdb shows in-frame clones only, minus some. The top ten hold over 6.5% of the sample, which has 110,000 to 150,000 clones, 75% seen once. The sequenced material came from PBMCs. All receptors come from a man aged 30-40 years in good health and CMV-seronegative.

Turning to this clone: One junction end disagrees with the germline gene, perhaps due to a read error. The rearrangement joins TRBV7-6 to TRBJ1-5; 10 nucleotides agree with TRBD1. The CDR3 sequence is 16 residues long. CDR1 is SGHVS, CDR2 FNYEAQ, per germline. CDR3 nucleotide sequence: TGTGCCAGCAGTTTAGACAGGGGGCGGGTAGATCAGCCCCAGCATTTT. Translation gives CASSLDRGRVDQPQHF.

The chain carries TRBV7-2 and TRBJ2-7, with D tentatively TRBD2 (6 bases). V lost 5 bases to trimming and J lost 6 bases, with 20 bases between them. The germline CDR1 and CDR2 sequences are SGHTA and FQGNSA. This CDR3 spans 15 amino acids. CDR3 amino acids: CASSEETGMGGEQYF. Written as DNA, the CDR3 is TGTGCCAGCAGCGAAGAGACGGGGATGGGGGGCGAGCAGTACTTC. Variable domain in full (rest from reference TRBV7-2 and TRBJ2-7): GAGVSQSPSNKVTEKGKDVELRCDPISGHTALYWYRQSLGQGLEFLIYFQGNSAPDKSGLPSDRFSAERTGGSVSTLTIQRTQQEDSAVYLCASSEETGMGGEQYFGPGTRLTVT.

For the CDR3, the DNA is TGTGCCAGCAGTCCCGCCGGGAGCGAGTACACAGATACGCAGTATTTT. It is translated as CASSPAGSEYTDTQYF. J is TRBJ2-3 and V is TRBV28; TRBD2 might be the D (6 bases). Per the germline V gene, CDR1 is MDHEN and CDR2 is SYDVKM. The V and J ends lost 5 bases and 2 bases respectively, with 17 bases between them. The CDR3 has 16 amino acids. The complete variable domain, with remaining parts taken from reference TRBV28 and TRBJ2-3, reads DVKVTQSSRYLVKRTGEKVFLECVQDMDHENMFWYRQDPGLGLRLIYFSYDVKMKEKGDIPEGYSVSREKKERFSLILESASTNQTSMYLCASSPAGSEYTDTQYFGPGTRLTVL.